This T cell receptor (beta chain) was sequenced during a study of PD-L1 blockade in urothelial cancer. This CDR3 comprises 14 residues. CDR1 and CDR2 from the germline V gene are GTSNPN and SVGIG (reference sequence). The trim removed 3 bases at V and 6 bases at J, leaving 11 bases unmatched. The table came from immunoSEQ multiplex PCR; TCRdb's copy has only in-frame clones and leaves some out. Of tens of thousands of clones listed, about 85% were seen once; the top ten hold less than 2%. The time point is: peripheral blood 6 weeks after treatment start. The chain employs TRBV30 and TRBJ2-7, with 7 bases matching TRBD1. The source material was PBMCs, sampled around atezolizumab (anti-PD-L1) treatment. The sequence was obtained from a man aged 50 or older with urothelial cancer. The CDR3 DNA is TGTGCCTGGAGGAAGCCGGGACAGAGGGGCGAGCAGTACTTC. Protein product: CAWRKPGQRGEQYF.